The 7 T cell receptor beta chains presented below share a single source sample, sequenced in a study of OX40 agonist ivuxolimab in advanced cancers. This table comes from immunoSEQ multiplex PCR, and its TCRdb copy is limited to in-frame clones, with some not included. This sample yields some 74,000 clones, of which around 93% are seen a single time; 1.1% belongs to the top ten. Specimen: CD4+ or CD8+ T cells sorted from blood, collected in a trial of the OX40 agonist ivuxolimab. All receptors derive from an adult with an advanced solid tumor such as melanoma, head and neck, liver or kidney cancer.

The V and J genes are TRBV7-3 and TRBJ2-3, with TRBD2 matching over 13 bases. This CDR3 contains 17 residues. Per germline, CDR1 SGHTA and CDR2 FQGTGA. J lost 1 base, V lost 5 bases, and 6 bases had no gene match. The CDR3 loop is CASSTVGTSGGTDTQYF. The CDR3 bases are TGTGCCAGCAGCACCGTGGGGACTAGCGGGGGCACAGATACGCAGTATTTT. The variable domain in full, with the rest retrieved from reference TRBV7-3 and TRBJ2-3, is GAGVSQTPSNKVTEKGKYVELRCDPISGHTALYWYRQSLGQGPEFLIYFQGTGAADDSGLPNDRFFAVRPEGSVSTLKIQRTERGDSAVYLCASSTVGTSGGTDTQYFGPGTRLTVL.

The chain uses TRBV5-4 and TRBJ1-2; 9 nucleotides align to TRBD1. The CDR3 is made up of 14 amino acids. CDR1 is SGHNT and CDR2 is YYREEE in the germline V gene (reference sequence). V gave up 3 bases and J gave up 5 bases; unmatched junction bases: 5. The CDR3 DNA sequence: TGTGCCAGCAGCTCGCCGGGACAGGGATATGGCTACACCTTC. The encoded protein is CASSSPGQGYGYTF.

The CDR3 coding sequence is TGTGCCAGCAGCCCGTGGGACACTCGGAACACCATATATTTT. This translates into CASSPWDTRNTIYF. This sequence joins TRBV5-4 and TRBJ1-3; possibly TRBD1 for D (6 bases). Germline CDR1 reads SGHNT; CDR2 reads YYREEE (reference sequence). CDR3 size: 14 residues. The V gene lost 4 bases and the J gene lost 7 bases, with 15 bases spanning the gap.

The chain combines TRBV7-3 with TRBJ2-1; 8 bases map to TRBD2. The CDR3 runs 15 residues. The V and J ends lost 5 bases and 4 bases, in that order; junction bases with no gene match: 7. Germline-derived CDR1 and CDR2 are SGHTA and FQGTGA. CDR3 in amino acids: CASSAGGGYYNEQFF. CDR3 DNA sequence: TGTGCCAGCAGCGCCGGCGGGGGGTATTACAATGAGCAGTTCTTC.

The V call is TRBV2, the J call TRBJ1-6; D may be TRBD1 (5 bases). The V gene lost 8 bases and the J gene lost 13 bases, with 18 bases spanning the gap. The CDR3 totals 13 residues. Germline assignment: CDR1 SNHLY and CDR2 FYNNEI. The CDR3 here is CASLYSQGRPLHF. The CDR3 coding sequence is TGTGCCAGCCTATATAGCCAGGGCAGGCCCCTCCACTTT. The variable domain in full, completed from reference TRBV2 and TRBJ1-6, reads EPEVTQTPSHQVTQMGQEVILRCVPISNHLYFYWYRQILGQKVEFLVSFYNNEISEKSEIFDDQFSVERPDGSNFTLKIRSTKLEDSAMYFCASLYSQGRPLHFGNGTRLTVT.

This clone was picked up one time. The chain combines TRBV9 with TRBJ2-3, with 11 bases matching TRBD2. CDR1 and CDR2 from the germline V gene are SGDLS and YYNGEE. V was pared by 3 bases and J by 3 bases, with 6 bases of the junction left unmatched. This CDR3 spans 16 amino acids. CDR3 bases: TGTGCCAGCAGCGCCTTAGCGGGGGGGCGGACAGATACGCAGTATTTT. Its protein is CASSALAGGRTDTQYF.

The CDR3 is CASSYGTTGQTYEQYF. CDR3 nucleotides: TGTGCCAGCAGTTACGGAACGACAGGACAGACCTACGAGCAGTACTTC. The V and J genes are TRBV6-5 and TRBJ2-7; tentative D call: TRBD1 (6 bases). The V gene's germline CDR1 is MNHEY and CDR2 SVGAGI. The CDR3 has 16 amino acids. V gave up 2 bases and J gave up 2 bases, with 16 bases separating them.